Listed below are T cell receptor beta chains from one sample, sequenced in a study of blood T cell repertoires in COVID-19. Using immunoSEQ multiplex PCR, the repertoire was profiled, and TCRdb retains in-frame clones only, with some absent. The sample contains about 170,000 clones, around 91% of which appear only once. Material: PBMCs or T cells enriched from blood (not recorded which). The receptor source for this set is a woman between 18 and 29 years old who had recovered from COVID-19. CDR3s include the opening cysteine and the closing phenylalanine or tryptophan. The order of the fields is J gene, clone size, V gene, D gene, CDR3 DNA, CDR3 protein. The D gene is left open where the match is weak. Rows give clone size only sometimes, using once, few, many, or a class for an expanded clone.

>TRBJ2-5|NA|TRBV9|NA
TGTGCCAGCAGCAAACATCCGACTAGTTCCGAGACCCAGTACTTC
CASSKHPTSSETQYF
>TRBJ2-2|NA|TRBV7-9|TRBD2
TGTGCCAGCAGCCTCGGGGAGGGGAACACCGGGGAGCTGTTTTTT
CASSLGEGNTGELFF
>TRBJ1-1|NA|TRBV7-9|NA
TGTGCCAGCAAACGGGACTTCAAGGACACTGAAGCTTTCTTT
CASKRDFKDTEAFF
>TRBJ1-2|NA|TRBV14|NA
TGTGCCAGCAGCCAACTACCCGGGGTTGGCTACACCTTC
CASSQLPGVGYTF
>TRBJ1-4|NA|TRBV7-8|NA
TGTGCCAGCAGCTTAGTTGCCGCCAGGGGTGGCGAAAAACTGTTTTTT
CASSLVAARGGEKLFF
>TRBJ2-7|NA|TRBV28|NA
TGTGCCAGCAGTTGGACTAACTCCTACGAGCAGTACTTC
CASSWTNSYEQYF
>TRBJ2-7|NA|TRBV23-1|NA
TGCGCCAGCAGTCAATTTACCGAGGGTTCCTACGAGCAGTACTTC
CASSQFTEGSYEQYF
>TRBJ1-5|NA|TRBV6-5|TRBD1
TGTGCCACCGACAGGGTGGGCGAAAGTCAGCCCCAGCATTTT
CATDRVGESQPQHF
>TRBJ2-7|few|TRBV7-9|NA
TGTGCCAGCAGCTTAGGAGACGAGCAGTACTTC
CASSLGDEQYF
>TRBJ2-5|NA|TRBV2|TRBD1
TGTGCCAGCAGGGACAGGGGGGTGAGAGAGACCCAGTACTTC
CASRDRGVRETQYF